The entry that follows covers one T cell receptor beta chain sequence. MiXCR reprocessed the PCR reads for TCRdb. The profile covers just under 20,000 clones, with over 20% appearing a single time and just over 8% taken by the ten largest. This specimen comes from a study of metastatic and nonmetastatic thyroid tumors. Nobody among the patients had been given any treatment before thyroid surgery. Trimming removed 0 bases at V and 4 bases at J, with 10 bases between. This CDR3 spans 15 amino acids. Germline V gives CDR1 MGHRA, CDR2 YSYEKL. The chain has TRBV4-1 and TRBJ1-3; TRBD1 might be the D (5 bases). Sequencing was carried out using adjacent normal tissue. This TCR was recovered from a female donor with papillary thyroid cancer or a benign thyroid nodule (not recorded which). Some clones in this sample may be carry-over from other donors' samples. The CDR3 is CASSQEDRIGNTIYF. DNA of the CDR3: TGCGCCAGCAGCCAAGAAGACAGAATAGGAAACACCATATATTTT.